This TCR beta chain came from a study of blood T cell repertoires in COVID-19 (TCRdb year 2020). For the wider study: Collaborator samples came from the United States, Italy and Spain and covered acute and convalescent phases of COVID-19. Samples came from the ongoing ImmuneRACE study (first 160 participants) plus 1,254 subjects from 6 global collaborators. The prospective study material was composed of cDNA or gDNA derived from T cells, B-cell-depleted T cells, or PBMCs. A freely available public database, intended as a resource for researchers studying the immune response to SARS-CoV-2, is where the repertoires were released. Where available, HLA class I and class II types were obtained from metadata supplied by the sample provider rather than from assay-based typing. Deeply sampled blood TCRbeta repertoires from subjects exposed to, actively infected with, or recovered from COVID-19 were included in the dataset. Sample metadata almost always included a de-identified subject ID, COVID-19 status, age in years and sex.

The immunoSEQ Assay, a bias-controlled multiplex PCR, was used to amplify TCRbeta CDR3 regions from genomic DNA. In the paper's pipeline: The number of nucleated cells in each sample was estimated by amplification of reference gene primers within the assay. Sequence reads were collapsed and filtered to measure the absolute abundance of every unique TCRbeta CDR3 rearrangement. Productive Simpson clonality was computed per sample as the square root of Simpson's diversity index over productive rearrangements. TCRdb's version of the immuneACCESS table is confined to in-frame rearrangements and falls short of the full clone set. An unresolved V gene accounts for under half of the shortfall where checked; the remainder is of unknown origin. That table gives V, J and clone size, and the DNA gave D and trimming. The sample table lists about 300,000 clones, about nine tenths of them with a count of one. 6.9% of the sample goes to the ten largest clones.

Another Seattle source contributed samples from volunteer blood donors who had recovered from COVID-19. Each collaborating institution followed its own protocols to collect whole blood in K2EDTA tubes. For TCRbeta analysis, collaborators shipped samples in one of three forms: frozen whole blood, isolated PBMCs, or DNA extracted from either of those sample types. Points on this clone: Its target antigen remains unknown. One end of the junction varies from germline; a read error may be responsible.

Taken from cysteine to phenylalanine, the CDR3 has 16 residues. Only the CDR3 DNA stays, 48 bases, in frame from base 1. CDR1 and CDR2 are read off the germline V gene as MDHEN and SYDVKM. Broader findings and caveats from the paper: How much clinical and demographic metadata was included differed by source and by participant, and the metadata was provided uncurated.

The sample comprised peripheral blood. Recombination linked TRBV28 to TRBJ2-3, and the D gene may be TRBD2, 5 bases matching. The receptor was derived from a woman aged 25-40 years who had recovered from COVID-19. The DNA sequence is as follows: TGTGCCAGCAGTAGGGTACTAGGACCCAGCAGAGATACGCAGTATTTT. Its coded protein is CASSRVLGPSRDTQYF.